This TCR beta chain originates from a study of blood T cell repertoires in COVID-19. Across the whole study: Acute-phase and convalescent COVID-19 samples originated in the United States, Italy and Spain. T cells, B-cell-depleted T cells, or PBMCs provided the cDNA or gDNA that served as material.

Trimming shortened V by 6 bases and J by 7 bases, and 19 bases separated the two germline ends. Per the germline V gene, CDR1 is MNHEY and CDR2 is SMNVEV (reference sequence). This CDR3 region has 14 residues. Original processing notes: Amplification of reference gene primers provided the estimated nucleated cell counts. Profiled with immunoSEQ multiplex PCR; TCRdb holds only in-frame clones, not every one. V and J calls and clone size are given by that table; D and trimming were obtained from the DNA. The data show hundreds of thousands of clones, 89% seen once. This receptor was identified in a man in his sixties who had recovered from COVID-19. The chain uses TRBV27 and TRBJ2-7, with TRBD2 as a possible D gene (6 bases). The sequencing sample was made of peripheral blood. The CDR3 is CASRLPGAREEQYF. DNA of the CDR3: TGTGCCAGCAGATTACCGGGAGCCCGAGAGGAGCAGTACTTC.